What follows are 6 T cell receptor beta chains derived from one specimen sequenced in a study of CD8 T cells in Susac syndrome. RNA totalling about 0.5 to 1 ug underwent reverse transcription with random hexamers. TCRdb analysed the immunoSEQ multiplex PCR reads with MiXCR anew, one entry per CDR3 protein. The sample has about 150,000 distinct CDR3 sequences; roughly 94% are singletons. The sample consisted of CD4+ T cells from PBMCs. These receptors were collected from a human donor in good health.

The V call is TRBV12-3 or TRBV12-4, the J call TRBJ2-1; no reliable D call. This CDR3 is 15 amino acids long. V lost 1 base and J 2 bases, leaving 9 bases between the germline ends. Here the CDR3 DNA reads TGTGCCAGCAGTTTAGGGAAATTAGCCTACAATGAGCAGTTCTTC. As protein: CASSLGKLAYNEQFF.

The chain combines TRBV2 with TRBJ1-2, with D possibly being TRBD1 (5 bases). V lost 9 bases to trimming and J lost 9 bases, with 23 bases between them. Germline V CDR1 and CDR2: SNHLY, FYNNEI. The CDR3 runs to 14 residues. CDR3 in DNA: TGTGCCAGTGGGGGTCAGACCGAAAACAGGAGCTACACCTTC. It codes for CASGGQTENRSYTF.

DNA of the CDR3: TGTGCCATCAGCGCTTTAGCGGGAGGGTCTACCTACAATGAGCAGTTCTTC. This encodes CAISALAGGSTYNEQFF. The chain combines TRBV10-3 with TRBJ2-1, with TRBD2 matching over 11 bases. V was pared by 6 bases and J by 2 bases, with 9 bases of the junction left unmatched. CDR1 and CDR2 from the germline V gene are ENHRY and SYGVKD. The CDR3 has 17 residues.

This clonotype was observed a single time. The rearrangement joins TRBV4-2 to TRBJ2-1; D gene uncertain. The germline V gene has CDR1 LGHNA and CDR2 YNFKEQ. CDR3 length equals 16 residues. V lost 1 base, J lost 7 bases, and 17 bases lay in between. CDR3 region: CASSQAGAEPRNEQFF. The CDR3 DNA sequence: TGTGCCAGCAGCCAAGCGGGCGCGGAGCCTCGAAATGAGCAGTTCTTC.

The rearrangement joins TRBV9 to TRBJ2-7, with TRBD2 as a possible D gene (6 bases). Per germline, CDR1 SGDLS and CDR2 YYNGEE. The CDR3 extends over 14 amino acids. V was trimmed by 1 base and J by 2 bases, leaving 10 bases between them. The CDR3 region is CASSVSGGTYEQYF. In DNA form, the CDR3 reads TGTGCCAGCAGCGTATCTGGCGGGACCTACGAGCAGTACTTC.

The genes are TRBV7-2 and TRBJ1-2; a weak D match, TRBD1 (6 bases). Trimming pared 5 bases from V and 2 bases from J, leaving 15 bases between. Germline assignment: CDR1 SGHTA and CDR2 FQGNSA. This CDR3 has 15 residues. CDR3 sequence (DNA): TGTGCCAGCAGCGGGGGGGGCAGGTGGAACTATGGCTACACCTTC. Translating it yields CASSGGGRWNYGYTF.